The clone carrying this T cell receptor beta chain was counted a single time. Its antigen is as yet unknown. Donation came from healthy HIV-negative adults that had no recent acute infections or vaccinations. This record belongs to a study of shared clonotypes between healthy human individuals. V was shortened by 1 base and J by 1 base, with 7 bases between the two germline ends. The CDR3 is 15 residues long. The V gene's germline CDR1 is LGHNT and CDR2 FRNRAP. The authors ran the assay at deep level. Assay used: immunoSEQ multiplex PCR; TCRdb lists only in-frame clones, some missing. The data show 550,000 to 700,000 clones, with 73% seen just once and roughly 1.9% held by the top ten. Points from the study as a whole: Compared with memory subsets, naive subsets generally had larger estimated richness.

Sequenced material: memory CD4+ T cells sorted from blood. Subset of the sample: CD45RA-negative fraction. The clonotype originates from a woman aged 30 to 39 in good health. The chain links TRBV12-5 to TRBJ2-2; D is undetermined. CDR3 in amino acids: CASGLDAGNTGELFF. DNA for the CDR3: TGTGCTAGTGGTTTGGACGCAGGGAACACCGGGGAGCTGTTTTTT.